This is a list of T cell receptor beta chains from one sample in a study of CD8 T cells in ankylosing spondylitis. One entry per CDR3 protein, called by TCRdb with MiXCR from the 5' RACE reads. The data contain a few hundred thousand distinct CDR3 sequences, 15% to 20% of them singletons. Sequenced input: blood, either unsorted or a sorted T cell fraction (not recorded which). These receptor sequences come from a male donor with ankylosing spondylitis. The CDR3 runs from the conserved cysteine through the conserved F or W. The D gene is left open where the match is weak. For some rows the clone size is stated as once, few or many, or as a class when expanded; others skip it.

J gene,V gene,clone size,D gene,CDR3 protein,CDR3 DNA
TRBJ2-2,TRBV29-1,few,NA,CSGDGPGGELFF,TGCAGCGGGGACGGGCCGGGCGGGGAGCTGTTTTTT
TRBJ2-1,TRBV27,few,TRBD1,CASSPWDSLNEQFF,TGTGCCAGCAGTCCGTGGGACAGCTTAAATGAGCAGTTCTTC
TRBJ2-5,TRBV4-3,NA,TRBD2,CASSQGHSGRASETQYF,TGCGCCAGCAGCCAAGGGCATAGCGGGAGGGCGAGCGAGACCCAGTACTTC
TRBJ2-3,TRBV30,few,NA,CAWEGDTQYF,TGTGCCTGGGAAGGGGATACGCAGTATTTT
TRBJ2-2,TRBV12-3/TRBV12-4,many,TRBD1,CASSWDSNTGELFF,TGTGCCAGCAGTTGGGACAGCAACACCGGGGAGCTGTTTTTT
TRBJ2-3,TRBV6-2/TRBV6-3,few,NA,CASSYGGVDTQYF,TGTGCCAGCAGTTACGGGGGTGTAGATACGCAGTATTTT
TRBJ2-7,TRBV13,many,TRBD1,CASSLVGQDTYEQYF,TGTGCCAGCAGCTTAGTGGGACAGGACACCTACGAGCAGTACTTC
TRBJ2-1,TRBV5-4,few,NA,CASSFGIPGVTTFSYNEQFF,TGTGCCAGCAGCTTTGGTATTCCCGGGGTTACAACTTTCTCCTACAATGAGCAGTTCTTC
TRBJ1-1,TRBV12-3/TRBV12-4,once,NA,CASSPVGRSTEAFF,TGTGCCAGCAGTCCTGTAGGCCGGAGCACTGAAGCTTTCTTT
TRBJ1-6,TRBV27,few,NA,CASTLRQGGSPLHF,TGTGCCAGCACCCTGAGGCAGGGTGGTTCACCCCTCCACTTT
TRBJ2-1,TRBV29-1,many,NA,CSVEGGPDPSSYNEQFF,TGCAGCGTCGAAGGGGGGCCAGACCCCAGCTCCTACAATGAGCAGTTCTTC
TRBJ2-7,TRBV7-9,few,NA,CASSRMAGEQYF,TGTGCCAGCAGCCGAATGGCTGGGGAGCAGTACTTC
TRBJ1-5,TRBV6-4,few,NA,CASSADLAGNQPQHF,TGTGCCAGCAGTGCCGACCTCGCAGGGAATCAGCCCCAGCATTTT
TRBJ2-5,TRBV11-2,few,NA,CASSLLSPLKGIGETQYF,TGTGCCAGCAGCTTGTTGAGTCCTCTGAAGGGAATCGGAGAGACCCAGTACTTC
TRBJ2-1,TRBV3-1,NA,NA,CASSQETSYNEQFF,TGTGCCAGCAGCCAAGAGACTAGTTACAATGAGCAGTTCTTC
TRBJ1-2,TRBV10-1,NA,NA,CASGLRDQPNYGYTF,TGCGCCAGCGGACTTAGGGACCAACCTAACTATGGCTACACCTTC
TRBJ2-7,TRBV7-2,few,NA,CASSLVAGSIEQYF,TGTGCCAGCAGCTTAGTCGCAGGGTCTATCGAGCAGTACTTC
TRBJ2-7,TRBV3-1,NA,TRBD1,CASSQDIGTAYEQYF,TGTGCCAGCAGCCAAGATATAGGGACAGCCTACGAGCAGTACTTC
TRBJ2-5,TRBV7-9,few,TRBD2,CASSLLRGGPETQYF,TGTGCCAGCAGCTTATTGCGGGGGGGCCCTGAGACCCAGTACTTC
TRBJ2-1,TRBV6-1,NA,NA,CASTFFGGAGNEQFF,TGTGCCAGCACCTTTTTTGGAGGGGCGGGAAATGAGCAGTTCTTC
TRBJ2-2,TRBV7-7,NA,NA,CASSSYEFDPRGSGELFF,TGTGCCAGCAGCTCCTATGAATTCGACCCCCGGGGGAGCGGGGAGCTGTTTTTT
TRBJ1-1,TRBV6-1,NA,NA,CASSAGHQNTEAFF,TGTGCCAGCAGTGCGGGACACCAGAACACTGAAGCTTTCTTT
TRBJ2-3,TRBV10-1,few,TRBD1,CASSGTGESTDTQYF,TGCGCCAGCAGTGGGACAGGCGAGAGCACAGATACGCAGTATTTT
TRBJ2-1,TRBV7-3,few,NA,CASRISGTNEQFF,TGTGCCAGCAGGATCTCCGGGACGAATGAGCAGTTCTTC
TRBJ1-5,TRBV4-3,many,TRBD1,CASSQLQGSNQPQHF,TGCGCCAGCAGCCAGCTACAGGGGAGCAATCAGCCCCAGCATTTT
TRBJ2-5,TRBV30,NA,TRBD2,CAWSVLGLGETQYF,TGTGCCTGGAGTGTACTCGGACTAGGAGAGACCCAGTACTTC
TRBJ1-1,TRBV9,few,NA,CASSGRSGSANTEAFF,TGTGCCAGCAGCGGACGCTCAGGGAGCGCGAACACTGAAGCTTTCTTT
TRBJ2-3,TRBV7-9,NA,TRBD2,CASSLSSGGTTDTQYF,TGTGCCAGCAGCTTATCTAGCGGGGGGACCACAGATACGCAGTATTTT
TRBJ2-3,TRBV4-1,NA,TRBD2,CASSQGSGGPTDTQYF,TGCGCCAGCAGCCAAGGCTCGGGGGGGCCTACAGATACGCAGTATTTT